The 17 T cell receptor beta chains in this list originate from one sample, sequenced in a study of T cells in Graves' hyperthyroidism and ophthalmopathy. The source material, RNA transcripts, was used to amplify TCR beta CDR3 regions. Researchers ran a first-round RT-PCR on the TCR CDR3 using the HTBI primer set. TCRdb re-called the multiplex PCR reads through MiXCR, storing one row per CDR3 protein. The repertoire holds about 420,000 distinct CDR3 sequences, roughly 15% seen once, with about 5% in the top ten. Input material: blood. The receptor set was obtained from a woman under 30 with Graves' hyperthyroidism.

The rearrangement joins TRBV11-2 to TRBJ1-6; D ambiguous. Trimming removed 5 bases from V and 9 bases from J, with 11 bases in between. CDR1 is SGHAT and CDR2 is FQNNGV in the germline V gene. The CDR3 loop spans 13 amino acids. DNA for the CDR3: TGTGCCAGCAGCCAAGGAAAAACTTCACCCCTCCACTTT. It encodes CASSQGKTSPLHF.

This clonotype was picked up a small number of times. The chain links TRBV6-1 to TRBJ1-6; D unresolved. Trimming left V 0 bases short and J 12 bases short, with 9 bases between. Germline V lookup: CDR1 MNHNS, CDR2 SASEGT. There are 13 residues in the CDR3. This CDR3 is CASSEAEVEPLHF. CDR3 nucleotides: TGTGCCAGCAGTGAAGCGGAGGTCGAACCCCTCCACTTT.

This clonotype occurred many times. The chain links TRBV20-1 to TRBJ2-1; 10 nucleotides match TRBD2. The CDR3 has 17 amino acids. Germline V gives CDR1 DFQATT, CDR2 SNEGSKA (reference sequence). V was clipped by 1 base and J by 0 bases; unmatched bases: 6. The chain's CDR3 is CSARAGPSGSSYNEQFF. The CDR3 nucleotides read TGCAGTGCTAGAGCCGGGCCTAGCGGGAGCTCCTACAATGAGCAGTTCTTC.

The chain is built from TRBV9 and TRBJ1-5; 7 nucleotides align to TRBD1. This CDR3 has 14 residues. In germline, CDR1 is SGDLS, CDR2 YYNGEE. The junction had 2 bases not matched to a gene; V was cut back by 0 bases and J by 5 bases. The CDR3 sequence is CASSVEGADQPQHF. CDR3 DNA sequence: TGTGCCAGCAGCGTAGAGGGGGCTGATCAGCCCCAGCATTTT.

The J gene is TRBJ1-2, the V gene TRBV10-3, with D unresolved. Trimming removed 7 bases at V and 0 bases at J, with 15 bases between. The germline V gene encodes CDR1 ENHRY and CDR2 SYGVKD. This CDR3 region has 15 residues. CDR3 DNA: TGTGCCATCACCCCGTTGGCGACACCTAACTATGGCTACACCTTC. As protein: CAITPLATPNYGYTF.

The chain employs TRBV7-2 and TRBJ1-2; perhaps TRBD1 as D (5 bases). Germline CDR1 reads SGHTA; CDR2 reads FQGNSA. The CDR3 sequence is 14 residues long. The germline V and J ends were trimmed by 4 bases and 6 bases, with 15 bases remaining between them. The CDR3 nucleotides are TGTGCCAGCAGCTCCCGACAGAAGGGGAATGGCTACACCTTC. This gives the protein CASSSRQKGNGYTF. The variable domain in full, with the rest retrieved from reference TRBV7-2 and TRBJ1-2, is GAGVSQSPSNKVTEKGKDVELRCDPISGHTALYWYRQSLGQGLEFLIYFQGNSAPDKSGLPSDRFSAERTGGSVSTLTIQRTQQEDSAVYLCASSSRQKGNGYTFGSGTRLTVV.

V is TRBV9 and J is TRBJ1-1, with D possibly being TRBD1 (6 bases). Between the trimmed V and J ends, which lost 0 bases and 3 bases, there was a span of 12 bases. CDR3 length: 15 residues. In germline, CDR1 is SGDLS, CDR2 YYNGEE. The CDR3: CASSVGGQGYTEAFF. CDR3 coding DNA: TGTGCCAGCAGCGTAGGCGGGCAGGGGTACACTGAAGCTTTCTTT.

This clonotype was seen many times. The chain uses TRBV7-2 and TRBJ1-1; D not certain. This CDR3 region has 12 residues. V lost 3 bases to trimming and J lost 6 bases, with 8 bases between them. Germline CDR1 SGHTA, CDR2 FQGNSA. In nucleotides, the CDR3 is TGTGCCAGCAGCTTTCTTAGGGCTGAAGCTTTCTTT. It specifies CASSFLRAEAFF.

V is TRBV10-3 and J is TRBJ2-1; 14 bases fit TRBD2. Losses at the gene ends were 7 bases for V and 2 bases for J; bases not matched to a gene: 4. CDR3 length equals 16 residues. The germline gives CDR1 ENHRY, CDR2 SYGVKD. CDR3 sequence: CAITGLAGGPYNEQFF. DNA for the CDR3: TGTGCCATCACTGGACTAGCGGGAGGCCCCTACAATGAGCAGTTCTTC.

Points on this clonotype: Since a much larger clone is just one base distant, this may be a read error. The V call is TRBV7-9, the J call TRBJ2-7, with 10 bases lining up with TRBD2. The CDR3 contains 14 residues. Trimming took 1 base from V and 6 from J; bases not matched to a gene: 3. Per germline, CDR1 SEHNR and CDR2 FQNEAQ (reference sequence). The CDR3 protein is CASSLELAGPEQYF. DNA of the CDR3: TGTGCCAGCAGCTTAGAACTAGCGGGACCCGAGCAGTACTTC.

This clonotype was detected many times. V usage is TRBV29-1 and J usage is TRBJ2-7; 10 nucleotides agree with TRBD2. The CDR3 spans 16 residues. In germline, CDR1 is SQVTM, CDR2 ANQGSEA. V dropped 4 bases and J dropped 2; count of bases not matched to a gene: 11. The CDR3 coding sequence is TGCAGCGTTGTCCTAGCGGGAGCCAGAATTGCCTACGAGCAGTACTTC. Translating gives CSVVLAGARIAYEQYF.

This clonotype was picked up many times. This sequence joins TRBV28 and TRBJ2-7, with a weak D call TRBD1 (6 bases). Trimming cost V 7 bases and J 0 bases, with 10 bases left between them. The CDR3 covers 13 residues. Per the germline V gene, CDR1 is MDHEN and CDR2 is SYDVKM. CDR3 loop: CASIDRSSYEQYF. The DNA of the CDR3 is TGTGCCAGCATTGACAGGAGCTCCTACGAGCAGTACTTC.

CDR3 amino acids: CASSIDRASNEQFF. The CDR3 DNA reads TGTGCCAGCAGCATTGACAGGGCAAGCAATGAGCAGTTCTTC. The chain couples TRBV7-2 to TRBJ2-1; 7 positions agree with TRBD1. From germline, CDR1 is SGHTA and CDR2 FQGNSA. J was trimmed by 6 bases and V by 5 bases; bases with no gene match: 7. CDR3 length equals 14 residues.

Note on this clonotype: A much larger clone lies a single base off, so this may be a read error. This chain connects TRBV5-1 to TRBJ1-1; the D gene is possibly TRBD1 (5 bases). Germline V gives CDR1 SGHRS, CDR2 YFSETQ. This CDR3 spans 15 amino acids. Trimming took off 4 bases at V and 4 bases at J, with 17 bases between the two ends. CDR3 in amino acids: CASSVWDGSATEAFF. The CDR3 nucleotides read TGCGCCAGCAGCGTCTGGGACGGCAGTGCCACTGAAGCTTTCTTT. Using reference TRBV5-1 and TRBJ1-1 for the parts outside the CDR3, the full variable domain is KAGVTQTPRYLIKTRGQQVTLSCSPISGHRSVSWYQQTPGQGLQFLFEYFSETQRNKGNFPGRFSGRQFSNSRSEMNVSTLELGDSALYLCASSVWDGSATEAFFGQGTRLTVV.

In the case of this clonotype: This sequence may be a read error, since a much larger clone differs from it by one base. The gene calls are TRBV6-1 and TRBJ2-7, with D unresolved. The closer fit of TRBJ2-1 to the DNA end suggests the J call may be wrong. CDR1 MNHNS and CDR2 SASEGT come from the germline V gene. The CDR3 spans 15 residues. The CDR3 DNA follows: TGTGCCAGCAGCTCGTACCGGAGTCGGTCCTACGAGCAGTTCTTC. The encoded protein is CASSSYRSRSYEQFF.

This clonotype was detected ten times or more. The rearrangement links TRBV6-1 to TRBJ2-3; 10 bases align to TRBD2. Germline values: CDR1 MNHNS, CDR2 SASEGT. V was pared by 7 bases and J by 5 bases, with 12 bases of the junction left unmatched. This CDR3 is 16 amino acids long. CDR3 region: CASKHLAGAAGDTQYF. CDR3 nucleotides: TGTGCCAGCAAACATCTAGCGGGAGCCGCAGGAGATACGCAGTATTTT.

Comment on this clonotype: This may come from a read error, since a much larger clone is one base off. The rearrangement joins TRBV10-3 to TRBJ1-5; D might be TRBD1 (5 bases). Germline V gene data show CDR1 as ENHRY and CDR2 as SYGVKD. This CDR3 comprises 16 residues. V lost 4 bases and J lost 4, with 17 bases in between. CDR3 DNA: TGTGCCATCAGTGGCTCGGTGGCGGGGCAAAATCAGCCCCAGCATTTT. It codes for CAISGSVAGQNQPQHF.